Listed here are 18 T cell receptor beta chains from one sample, sequenced in a study of blood T cell repertoires in COVID-19. This table comes from immunoSEQ multiplex PCR, and its TCRdb copy is limited to in-frame clones, with some not included. The top ten clones hold 4.5% to 6% of a sample with approximately 100,000 clones, roughly 90% of them seen once. The sequencing input was peripheral blood. The receptors stem from a man in his sixties or seventies with acute or convalescent COVID-19.

The CDR3 bases are TGTGCCAGCAGTTTACTCCAGACAGGGTCAAGTGAAAAACTGTTTTTT. This translates into CASSLLQTGSSEKLFF. V is TRBV28 and J is TRBJ1-4; 7 bases align to TRBD1. This CDR3 is built from 16 residues. Germline lookup yields CDR1 MDHEN and CDR2 SYDVKM. J was trimmed by 7 bases and V by 2 bases; bases with no gene match: 10.

V is TRBV19 and J is TRBJ1-1; 7 nucleotides agree with TRBD1. CDR1 and CDR2 from the germline V gene are LNHDA and SQIVND (reference sequence). The CDR3 loop spans 17 amino acids. J lost 4 bases, V lost 4 bases, and 15 bases had no gene match. The CDR3 reads CASSRGEGGVRSTEAFF. The DNA for the CDR3 is TGTGCCAGTAGTAGGGGCGAAGGGGGCGTACGGAGCACTGAAGCTTTCTTT.

This chain connects TRBV12-3 or TRBV12-4 to TRBJ2-7; D gene uncertain. Trimming left V 1 base short and J 6 bases short, with 7 bases between. The CDR3 runs to 12 residues. The CDR3 DNA follows: TGTGCCAGCAGTTTAGTTCCCCTCGAGCAGTACTTC. It specifies CASSLVPLEQYF.

The count of this clone is one. CDR3 coding DNA: TGTGCCAGCAGCCATAGGACAGGGGGCAGCTCTGGAAACACCATATATTTT. Its protein is CASSHRTGGSSGNTIYF. The rearrangement joins TRBV3-1 (or the pseudogene TRBV3-2) to TRBJ1-3; 11 bases align to TRBD1. CDR1 is LGHDT and CDR2 is YNNKEL in the germline V gene (reference sequence). The CDR3 runs to 17 residues. The V segment lost 3 bases and the J segment 0 bases; nucleotides outside the gene matches: 4.

The chain couples TRBV3-1 (or the pseudogene TRBV3-2) to TRBJ1-2; the match to TRBD1 covers 11 bases. Germline CDR1 LGHDT, CDR2 YNNKEL (reference sequence). The trim removed 1 base at V and 8 bases at J, leaving 6 bases unmatched. The CDR3 contains 15 residues. CDR3 region: CASSQVGQGAFGYTF. The DNA of the CDR3 is TGTGCCAGCAGCCAAGTCGGACAGGGGGCTTTCGGCTACACCTTC.

The chain joins TRBV5-5 to TRBJ2-7; D is undetermined. The CDR3 runs 15 residues. CDR1 is SGHKS, CDR2 YYEKEE, per germline (reference sequence). Trimming removed 0 bases from V and 1 base from J, with 11 bases in between. CDR3 coding DNA: TGTGCCAGCAGCTTGGACGTCCCGACATCCTACGAGCAGTACTTC. Translating gives CASSLDVPTSYEQYF.

Turning to this clone: Compared with germline, one end of the junction differs, possibly owing to a read error. The chain couples TRBV13 to TRBJ2-7, with a tentative D call TRBD1 (6 bases). The CDR3 has 12 amino acids. Germline V gives CDR1 PRHDT, CDR2 FYEKMQ (reference sequence). As DNA, the CDR3 is TGTGCCAGCAGCCGAACAGGGCGAGGTTTCGGATTC. Its protein product is CASSRTGRGFGF. Full variable domain (outside the CDR3, taken from reference TRBV13 and TRBJ2-7): AAGVIQSPRHLIKEKRETATLKCYPIPRHDTVYWYQQGPGQDPQFLISFYEKMQSDKGSIPDRFSAQQFSDYHSELNMSSLELGDSALYFCASSRTGRGFGFGPGTRLTVT.

The J gene is TRBJ2-1, the V gene TRBV19; 12 bases fit TRBD2. The CDR3 length is 15 residues. The V and J ends lost 6 bases and 7 bases, in that order; junction bases with no gene match: 7. CDR1 LNHDA and CDR2 SQIVND come from the germline V gene (reference sequence). CDR3 sequence reads: CASRSLAGGENEQFF. The CDR3 DNA is TGTGCCAGTAGATCCCTAGCGGGGGGGGAGAATGAGCAGTTCTTC. Filled out from reference TRBV19 and TRBJ2-1, the complete variable domain reads DGGITQSPKYLFRKEGQNVTLSCEQNLNHDAMYWYRQDPGQGLRLIYYSQIVNDFQKGDIAEGYSVSREKKESFPLTVTSAQKNPTAFYLCASRSLAGGENEQFFGPGTRLTVL.

V and J are TRBV5-1 and TRBJ2-3; possibly TRBD2 for D (5 bases). CDR3 length equals 15 residues. The V gene lost 0 bases and the J gene lost 7 bases, with 15 bases spanning the gap. Germline CDR1 reads SGHRS; CDR2 reads YFSETQ. This CDR3 reads CASSLVLAALNTQYF. CDR3 bases: TGCGCCAGCAGCTTGGTGCTAGCTGCTCTGAATACGCAGTATTTT.

The chain employs TRBV2 and TRBJ2-3; TRBD2 might be the D (6 bases). V dropped 7 bases and J dropped 2 bases, with 16 bases sitting between them. This CDR3 comprises 15 residues. Germline V CDR1 and CDR2: SNHLY, FYNNEI. CDR3 nucleotide sequence: TGTGCCAGCAAGAATCCGGACTATATCACAGATACGCAGTATTTT. It specifies CASKNPDYITDTQYF.

J is TRBJ1-1 and V is TRBV5-1, with 9 bases matching TRBD1. Germline V CDR1 and CDR2: SGHRS, YFSETQ. Trimming cost V 0 bases and J 10 bases; bases outside gene matches: 1. The CDR3 has 12 amino acids. CDR3 in DNA: TGCGCCAGCAGCTTGGACAGGGGGCGAGCTTTCTTT. This encodes CASSLDRGRAFF.

The rearrangement uses TRBV2 and TRBJ1-5; 7 bases are shared with TRBD1. This CDR3 contains 14 residues. Trimming removed 8 bases from V and 5 bases from J; junction bases left unmatched: 9. Germline V CDR1 and CDR2: SNHLY, FYNNEI. This CDR3 is CASRVQGGDQPQHF. CDR3 nucleotide sequence: TGTGCCAGCCGGGTCCAGGGGGGTGATCAGCCCCAGCATTTT.

This clone was found once. V and J are TRBV7-9 and TRBJ2-7, with 7 bases aligning to TRBD1. The CDR3 sequence is 15 residues long. V lost 1 base to trimming and J lost 2 bases; unmatched junction nucleotides: 5. Per germline, CDR1 SEHNR and CDR2 FQNEAQ (reference sequence). The CDR3 nucleotides read TGTGCCAGCAGCTTAGAGACAGGGAGTCCCTACGAGCAGTACTTC. Amino acids: CASSLETGSPYEQYF.

The rearrangement uses TRBV6-5 and TRBJ1-5; no clear D gene. Germline assignment: CDR1 MNHEY and CDR2 SVGAGI. The CDR3 has 13 amino acids. Trimming cost V 2 bases and J 6 bases, with 8 bases left between them. The CDR3 loop reads CASSYQGGQPQHF. The CDR3 DNA reads as TGTGCCAGCAGTTACCAAGGAGGTCAGCCCCAGCATTTT.

The chain combines TRBV6-6 with TRBJ1-1; 8 bases are a match to TRBD1. Unmatched junction bases numbered 7, after V lost 2 bases and J lost 5 bases. Germline V lookup: CDR1 MNHNY, CDR2 SVGAGI (reference sequence). The CDR3 contains 15 residues. CDR3 region: CASSYPGQGRTEAFF. The CDR3 region has the DNA TGTGCCAGCAGTTACCCCGGACAGGGAAGGACTGAAGCTTTCTTT.

This chain connects TRBV3-1 (or the pseudogene TRBV3-2) to TRBJ2-2; 8 bases match TRBD2. The CDR3 runs to 16 residues. Germline CDR1 LGHDT, CDR2 YNNKEL (reference sequence). Trimming took 4 bases from V and 0 from J; bases not matched to a gene: 4. The CDR3 region has the DNA TGTGCCAGCAGCCTGAGAGCGGGGGCGAACACCGGGGAGCTGTTTTTT. Amino acid sequence: CASSLRAGANTGELFF.

J is TRBJ2-2 and V is TRBV28; no clear D gene. The CDR3 has 13 residues. The germline V gene encodes CDR1 MDHEN and CDR2 SYDVKM. V was trimmed by 2 bases and J by 7 bases, leaving 8 bases between them. CDR3 sequence reads: CASSLNSLGELFF. DNA of the CDR3: TGTGCCAGCAGTTTAAATTCTCTCGGGGAGCTGTTTTTT.

The J gene is TRBJ2-7, the V gene TRBV5-1, with D uncertain. This CDR3 region has 13 residues. Between the trimmed V and J ends, which lost 0 bases and 2 bases, there was a span of 6 bases. Per germline, CDR1 SGHRS and CDR2 YFSETQ. CDR3 sequence (DNA): TGCGCCAGCAGCTTGGACACTACCTACGAGCAGTACTTC. It yields the protein CASSLDTTYEQYF. The variable domain in full, completed from reference TRBV5-1 and TRBJ2-7, reads KAGVTQTPRYLIKTRGQQVTLSCSPISGHRSVSWYQQTPGQGLQFLFEYFSETQRNKGNFPGRFSGRQFSNSRSEMNVSTLELGDSALYLCASSLDTTYEQYFGPGTRLTVT.